These 10 T cell receptor beta chains originate from one sample sequenced in a study of beta chain features in type 1 diabetes. Expressed TCRB transcripts were sequenced because the entire RNA isolate underwent reverse transcription. TCRdb keeps only in-frame clones here, not all; method: immunoSEQ multiplex PCR. The sample shows about 650,000 clones, over 10% of them seen only once. Overall study results and limits: Type 1 diabetes patients showed a moderate but significant shortening of TCRB CDR3s in all four CD4+ subsets.

The antigens these receptors bind are not known. Sequencing was performed on naive CD4+ T cells from blood. Receptor source: a man aged 25-45 years with type 1 diabetes.

The table lists this clone with a few counts. V and J are TRBV4-2 and TRBJ1-6; D perhaps matches TRBD1 (6 bases). Per the germline V gene, CDR1 is LGHNA and CDR2 is YNFKEQ. CDR3 length equals 15 residues. V was pared by 1 base and J by 10 bases, with 14 bases between. The DNA for the CDR3 is TGTGCCAGCAGCCAAGTTTTACAGGGAGAATCACCCCTCCACTTT. As protein: CASSQVLQGESPLHF.

This clone came up a few times. V and J are TRBV7-8 and TRBJ2-1, with a possible D match to TRBD1 (6 bases). Germline-derived CDR1 and CDR2 are SGHVS and FQNEAQ. Trimming shortened V by 7 bases and J by 0 bases, and 22 bases separated the two germline ends. CDR3 length: 18 residues. CDR3: CASTQTGLVLGSYNEQFF. CDR3 sequence (DNA): TGTGCCAGCACCCAAACAGGGCTCGTACTTGGCTCCTACAATGAGCAGTTCTTC.

The chain carries TRBV9 and TRBJ1-3; D unclear. The CDR3 length is 16 residues. The V and J ends lost 4 bases and 0 bases respectively, with 14 bases between them. CDR1 is SGDLS and CDR2 is YYNGEE in the germline V gene. The CDR3 sequence is CASSPDVGYSGNTIYF. The CDR3 DNA sequence: TGTGCCAGCAGCCCTGATGTGGGGTACTCTGGAAACACCATATATTTT.

This clone was found a few times. The gene calls are TRBV7-2 and TRBJ2-7; D is possibly TRBD2 (6 bases). Germline V CDR1 and CDR2: SGHTA, FQGNSA. V was trimmed by 0 bases and J by 3 bases, leaving 12 bases between them. The CDR3 length is 15 residues. The CDR3: CASSLAGGPNYEQYF. CDR3 bases: TGTGCCAGCAGCTTAGCGGGGGGACCTAACTACGAGCAGTACTTC.

This clone was counted a few times. V and J are TRBV5-6 and TRBJ1-1; D not certain. Per the germline V gene, CDR1 is SGHDT and CDR2 is YYEEEE. The ends were cut back, 2 bases at V and 4 bases at J, with 9 bases in the middle. This CDR3 comprises 13 residues. CDR3 sequence reads: CASSLRGSTEAFF. CDR3 nucleotides: TGTGCCAGCAGCTTAAGAGGGAGCACTGAAGCTTTCTTT.

The chain recombines TRBV5-1 with TRBJ2-2, with D unresolved. CDR1 and CDR2 (germline): SGHRS, YFSETQ. Trimming shortened V by 1 base and J by 4 bases, and 14 bases separated the two germline ends. This CDR3 spans 16 amino acids. This chain's CDR3 is CASSLWSTDITGELFF. The CDR3 DNA reads as TGCGCCAGCAGCTTGTGGTCTACCGACATCACCGGGGAGCTGTTTTTT.

For this clone: Other DNA sequences within the sample encode an identical CDR3. The chain carries TRBV15 and TRBJ1-5, with D perhaps matching TRBD1 (5 bases). The germline V gene encodes CDR1 LNHNV and CDR2 YYDKDF (reference sequence). Trimming pared 5 bases from V and 2 bases from J, leaving 10 bases between. The CDR3 covers 14 residues. In nucleotides, the CDR3 is TGTGCCACCAGCCGCCAGGGTGGCAATCAGCCCCAGCATTTT. Translated, it gives CATSRQGGNQPQHF.

This clone was counted only a few times. In the same sample, other DNA sequences code for this CDR3. The chain recombines TRBV7-2 with TRBJ2-3, with D unclear. This CDR3 contains 13 residues. V lost 3 bases, J lost 1 base, and 5 bases lay in between. Germline CDR1 and CDR2: SGHTA and FQGNSA. The CDR3 loop reads CASSFPGTDTQYF. The CDR3 DNA reads TGTGCCAGCAGCTTCCCGGGCACAGATACGCAGTATTTT. The full variable domain, completed using reference TRBV7-2 and TRBJ2-3, is GAGVSQSPSNKVTEKGKDVELRCDPISGHTALYWYRQSLGQGLEFLIYFQGNSAPDKSGLPSDRFSAERTGGSVSTLTIQRTQQEDSAVYLCASSFPGTDTQYFGPGTRLTVL.

The chain employs TRBV9 and TRBJ1-1; 7 bases map to TRBD1. V lost 3 bases, J lost 3 bases, and 5 bases stayed unmatched. Germline assignment: CDR1 SGDLS and CDR2 YYNGEE. The CDR3 consists of 14 residues. In DNA form, the CDR3 reads TGTGCCAGCAGCGGGATACAGGGGTACACTGAAGCTTTCTTT. Its translation is CASSGIQGYTEAFF.

The table lists this clone with a few counts. The chain has TRBV7-2 and TRBJ2-3; possible D gene TRBD2, 6 bases. The CDR3 runs 14 residues. Trimming pared 1 base from V and 3 bases from J, leaving 8 bases between. The germline gives CDR1 SGHTA, CDR2 FQGNSA. CDR3 nucleotides: TGTGCCAGCAGCTTAGGGGGGAGGACAGATACGCAGTATTTT. Translated, it gives CASSLGGRTDTQYF.